These T cell receptor beta chains were read from a single sample in a study of cytotoxic CD8 clonotypes in ibrutinib-treated CLL. Assay used: immunoSEQ multiplex PCR; TCRdb lists only in-frame clones, some missing. There are about 160,000 clones in the sample; roughly 86% occur only once, and roughly 2% lies in the top ten. The starting material was PBMCs, obtained after 12 months of ibrutinib treatment. Receptors were obtained from a human donor with chronic lymphocytic leukemia. Both conserved end residues are part of each CDR3. D genes are given only for firm matches. Only some rows state a clone size, as once, few, many or a class for expanded clones.

j_call,v_call,d_call,clone_size,cdr3_length,cdr3_nt,cdr3_aa
TRBJ2-5,TRBV2,NA,NA,11,TGTGCCAGCACCCTTCAAGAGACCCAGTACTTC,CASTLQETQYF
TRBJ1-2,TRBV4-1,TRBD1,NA,15,TGCGCCAGCAGCCAAGATTGGACAGGAAAGGAAGGCTACACCTTC,CASSQDWTGKEGYTF
TRBJ2-7,TRBV4-2,TRBD1,NA,16,TGTGCCAGCAGCCAAGACGTAGGACAGGGGGCTTACGAGCAGTACTTC,CASSQDVGQGAYEQYF
TRBJ1-5,TRBV28,NA,NA,14,TGTGCCAGCAGTTTTCCCAGAAGGGGCCAGCCCCAGCATTTT,CASSFPRRGQPQHF
TRBJ2-7,TRBV21-1,NA,NA,18,TGTGCCAGCAGCAAAAGTGGTACACGAGGGGGCTTCTCCTACGAGCAGTACTTC,CASSKSGTRGGFSYEQYF
TRBJ2-6,TRBV4-2,NA,NA,15,TGTGCCAGCAGCCAAGATTTAGCTGGGGCCAACGTCCTGACTTTC,CASSQDLAGANVLTF
TRBJ2-2,TRBV9,TRBD2,NA,15,TGTGCCAGCAGCGTAGGACTAGCGGTCACCGGGGAGCTGTTTTTT,CASSVGLAVTGELFF
TRBJ1-2,TRBV7-9,NA,NA,13,TGTGCCAGCAGCTTACAGACTAACTATGGCTACACCTTC,CASSLQTNYGYTF
TRBJ2-1,TRBV5-6,TRBD2,NA,16,TGTGCCAGCAGCTTACTAGCGCCTAGCTCCTACAATGAGCAGTTCTTC,CASSLLAPSSYNEQFF
TRBJ2-7,TRBV5-5,TRBD1,NA,16,TGTGCCAGCAGCTCTGGCGGGACAGGGGGGACTAAAGAGCAGTACTTC,CASSSGGTGGTKEQYF
TRBJ1-5,TRBV28,TRBD1,medium-sized,16,TGTGCCAGCAGTCCCAGCCTGGGACAGGGAAATCAGCCCCAGCATTTT,CASSPSLGQGNQPQHF
TRBJ1-4,TRBV10-3,NA,NA,14,TGTGCCATCAGCTCAGGGGCAACTAATGAAAAACTGTTTTTT,CAISSGATNEKLFF
TRBJ2-6,TRBV28,NA,NA,16,TGTGCCAGCAAACATTCAGGGTACTCTGGGGCCAACGTCCTGACTTTC,CASKHSGYSGANVLTF
TRBJ1-4,TRBV27,NA,once,14,TGTGCCAGCAGTTTATCCGGGGCTAATGAAAAACTGTTTTTT,CASSLSGANEKLFF
TRBJ2-3,TRBV4-1,TRBD2,NA,16,TGCGCCAGCAGCCAGGCCCTAGCGGGCGCACCTAATACGCAGTATTTT,CASSQALAGAPNTQYF
TRBJ1-5,TRBV27,NA,NA,13,TGTGCCAGCAGTCGGTTCCCCCGGGAGCCCCAGCATTTT,CASSRFPREPQHF
TRBJ1-1,TRBV29-1,NA,NA,12,TGCAGCGTTGAAAAAGGGGGAACTGAAGCTTTCTTT,CSVEKGGTEAFF
TRBJ1-5,TRBV29-1,NA,NA,14,TGCAGCGTTGGCGCCGCTAATAGCAATCAGCCCCAGCATTTT,CSVGAANSNQPQHF
TRBJ1-2,TRBV21-1,NA,NA,14,TGTGCCAGCAGCAAAGCCCATCGGACAGACGGCTACACCTTC,CASSKAHRTDGYTF
TRBJ2-2,TRBV6-4,NA,NA,14,TGTGCCAGCAGAGAGGGTTCGAACACCGGGGAGCTGTTTTTT,CASREGSNTGELFF
TRBJ2-7,TRBV19,NA,few,14,TGTGCCAGTAGTATACAGGCGATATCCTACGAGCAGTACTTC,CASSIQAISYEQYF
TRBJ2-3,TRBV10-3,TRBD2,NA,14,TGTGCCAGCGCTAGCGGGGGGAACACAGATACGCAGTATTTT,CASASGGNTDTQYF
TRBJ1-6,TRBV28,TRBD1,NA,14,TGTGCCAGCAGGGGGACAGGGTCGAATTCACCCCTCCACTTT,CASRGTGSNSPLHF
TRBJ2-1,TRBV2,TRBD1,once,14,TGTGCCAGCAGCGACGGGACAGGGGACAATGAGCAGTTCTTC,CASSDGTGDNEQFF
TRBJ2-7,TRBV28,NA,once,15,TGTGCCAGCAGGGGGGAGCTTCCCGGACTATACGAGCAGTACTTC,CASRGELPGLYEQYF
TRBJ1-5,TRBV18,NA,NA,15,TGTGCCAGCTCATCAGGAGGGGCGAGCAATCAGCCCCAGCATTTT,CASSSGGASNQPQHF